A selection of T cell receptor beta chains follows, all from one sample in a study of OX40 agonist ivuxolimab in advanced cancers. Data came from immunoSEQ multiplex PCR; TCRdb stores just in-frame clones and leaves some out. This table holds about 72,000 clones, more than 80% found once. Source: CD4+ or CD8+ T cells sorted from blood, taken in a trial of the OX40 agonist ivuxolimab. The receptors were sampled from an adult with an advanced solid tumor such as melanoma, head and neck, liver or kidney cancer. Both conserved end residues are part of each CDR3. Fields, in order: V gene, clone size, J gene, D gene, CDR3 DNA, CDR3 protein. A D gene is named only where the DNA matches it firmly. Size tells how often a clone was seen (once, few, many) or the class of an expanded clone, and some rows leave it out.

v_call: TRBV28
clone_size: NA
j_call: TRBJ1-2
d_call: NA
cdr3_nt: TGTGCCAGCACCGCGGGGGGGGCGGGCCACGTTAACTATGGCTACACCTTC
cdr3_aa: CASTAGGAGHVNYGYTF

v_call: TRBV30
clone_size: NA
j_call: TRBJ2-1
d_call: NA
cdr3_nt: TGTGCCTGGAGTGTTGGAGCGGCTAATGAGCAGTTCTTC
cdr3_aa: CAWSVGAANEQFF

v_call: TRBV7-2
clone_size: NA
j_call: TRBJ1-1
d_call: NA
cdr3_nt: TGTGCCAGCAGTCGGGCCGAGAACACTGAAGCTTTCTTT
cdr3_aa: CASSRAENTEAFF

v_call: TRBV25-1
clone_size: NA
j_call: TRBJ1-1
d_call: NA
cdr3_nt: TGTGCCAGCAGTTTTGACAGGATCAACACTGAAGCTTTCTTT
cdr3_aa: CASSFDRINTEAFF

v_call: TRBV5-3
clone_size: NA
j_call: TRBJ2-7
d_call: TRBD1
cdr3_nt: TGTGCCAGAAGCTACCAAAACGACAGGGGATCCGTCCACGAGCAGTACTTC
cdr3_aa: CARSYQNDRGSVHEQYF

v_call: TRBV29-1
clone_size: NA
j_call: TRBJ2-2
d_call: TRBD2
cdr3_nt: TGCAGCGTTGAAACTAGCGTCACCGGGGAGCTGTTTTTT
cdr3_aa: CSVETSVTGELFF

v_call: TRBV6-1
clone_size: once
j_call: TRBJ2-3
d_call: TRBD2
cdr3_nt: TGTGCCAGCAGTGAATGGGGACTAGCGGGGGGGCGGAGCACAGATACGCAGTATTTT
cdr3_aa: CASSEWGLAGGRSTDTQYF

v_call: TRBV7-8
clone_size: NA
j_call: TRBJ2-7
d_call: NA
cdr3_nt: TGTGCCAGCAGCTTAGGGGACGCGGTAACCAACTTC
cdr3_aa: CASSLGDAVTNF

v_call: TRBV5-1
clone_size: NA
j_call: TRBJ2-2
d_call: NA
cdr3_nt: TGCGCCAGCAGCTTGGACGGCCCCGGGGAGCTGTTTTTT
cdr3_aa: CASSLDGPGELFF

v_call: TRBV6-1
clone_size: once
j_call: TRBJ2-5
d_call: TRBD2
cdr3_nt: TGTGCCAGCAGTGAAGAGTTCTCGGCTAGCGGGGGGACCTCCCGGGAGACCCAGTACTTC
cdr3_aa: CASSEEFSASGGTSRETQYF

v_call: TRBV19
clone_size: NA
j_call: TRBJ1-2
d_call: TRBD1
cdr3_nt: TGTGCCAGTAGTTCCGCGACAGGGAAGTTCCTCAACTATGGCTACACCTTC
cdr3_aa: CASSSATGKFLNYGYTF

v_call: TRBV2
clone_size: NA
j_call: TRBJ2-7
d_call: NA
cdr3_nt: TGTGCCAGCAGTGAAGCCCTTATTGTAGACGAGCAGTACTTC
cdr3_aa: CASSEALIVDEQYF

v_call: TRBV7-3
clone_size: NA
j_call: TRBJ2-5
d_call: TRBD1
cdr3_nt: TGTGCCAGCAGCAGACAAGGGGGCACGGAGACCCAGTACTTC
cdr3_aa: CASSRQGGTETQYF

v_call: TRBV29-1
clone_size: NA
j_call: TRBJ2-5
d_call: NA
cdr3_nt: TGCAGCGTTCTGAACAGCCAAGAGACCCAGTACTTC
cdr3_aa: CSVLNSQETQYF

v_call: TRBV7-9
clone_size: NA
j_call: TRBJ2-7
d_call: NA
cdr3_nt: TGTGCCAGCAGCGTGGGCAGCCCTCGCGCCGAGCAGTACTTC
cdr3_aa: CASSVGSPRAEQYF

v_call: TRBV5-1
clone_size: NA
j_call: TRBJ2-2
d_call: NA
cdr3_nt: TGCGCCAGCAGCTTGGACAGGGCAGACCCTACGAACACCGGGGAGCTGTTTTTT
cdr3_aa: CASSLDRADPTNTGELFF

v_call: TRBV7-8
clone_size: NA
j_call: TRBJ2-1
d_call: NA
cdr3_nt: TGTGCCAGCAGCGACAGGCGGCGCAAGACCAATGAGCAGTTCTTC
cdr3_aa: CASSDRRRKTNEQFF

v_call: TRBV9
clone_size: NA
j_call: TRBJ2-7
d_call: NA
cdr3_nt: TGTGCCAGCAGCTCCGGGCAGGGCGCCTACGAGCAGTACTTC
cdr3_aa: CASSSGQGAYEQYF

v_call: TRBV7-8
clone_size: NA
j_call: TRBJ1-3
d_call: TRBD1
cdr3_nt: TGTGCCAGCAGCTTAAGCCGGGTACAGGGGTCGAGGTCTGGAAACACCATATATTTT
cdr3_aa: CASSLSRVQGSRSGNTIYF

v_call: TRBV27
clone_size: NA
j_call: TRBJ2-1
d_call: TRBD2
cdr3_nt: TGTGCCAGCAGTCCCGGGGGACTAGCGGGAGGGCCGGGTGAGCAGTTCTTC
cdr3_aa: CASSPGGLAGGPGEQFF

v_call: TRBV5-5
clone_size: NA
j_call: TRBJ2-2
d_call: TRBD1
cdr3_nt: TGTGCCAGCAGCTTGAGGCAGGGGGCACTCACCGGGGAGCTGTTTTTT
cdr3_aa: CASSLRQGALTGELFF

v_call: TRBV21-1
clone_size: NA
j_call: TRBJ1-1
d_call: NA
cdr3_nt: TGTGCCAGCAGCAGACAGAAAGAAATTGACAGGGTGAACACTGAAGCTTTCTTT
cdr3_aa: CASSRQKEIDRVNTEAFF

v_call: TRBV15
clone_size: NA
j_call: TRBJ1-3
d_call: NA
cdr3_nt: TGTGCCACGGGGACGCGAGGGGGAAACACCATATATTTT
cdr3_aa: CATGTRGGNTIYF

v_call: TRBV6-1
clone_size: NA
j_call: TRBJ1-5
d_call: NA
cdr3_nt: TGTGCCAGCAGTGAAGGCGCGCACAGCAATCAGCCCCAGCATTTT
cdr3_aa: CASSEGAHSNQPQHF

v_call: TRBV2
clone_size: NA
j_call: TRBJ2-3
d_call: NA
cdr3_nt: TGTGCCAGCAGCTCCCAGGGAGCGGATACGCAGTATTTT
cdr3_aa: CASSSQGADTQYF

v_call: TRBV7-3
clone_size: NA
j_call: TRBJ2-3
d_call: NA
cdr3_nt: TGTGCCAGCAGCTGGGACAACACAGATACGCAGTATTTT
cdr3_aa: CASSWDNTDTQYF

v_call: TRBV5-1
clone_size: NA
j_call: TRBJ1-2
d_call: TRBD1
cdr3_nt: TGCGCCAGCAGCTCGGGACAGACCTATGGCTACACCTTC
cdr3_aa: CASSSGQTYGYTF

v_call: TRBV19
clone_size: NA
j_call: TRBJ1-5
d_call: NA
cdr3_nt: TGTGCCAGTAGTCGGAACGAGGGCAATCAGCCCCAGCATTTT
cdr3_aa: CASSRNEGNQPQHF

v_call: TRBV6-1
clone_size: once
j_call: TRBJ1-2
d_call: NA
cdr3_nt: TGTGCCAGCAGTGATCTAGATTATGGCTACACCTTC
cdr3_aa: CASSDLDYGYTF

v_call: TRBV11-2
clone_size: NA
j_call: TRBJ2-1
d_call: TRBD2
cdr3_nt: TGTGCCAGCAGCTTGCTAGCGGGACCCAATGAGCAGTTCTTC
cdr3_aa: CASSLLAGPNEQFF

v_call: TRBV5-8
clone_size: NA
j_call: TRBJ1-6
d_call: NA
cdr3_nt: TGTGCCAGCAGTCGGGGGACTTCGAGCTCCTATAATTCACCCCTCCACTTT
cdr3_aa: CASSRGTSSSYNSPLHF

v_call: TRBV5-1
clone_size: NA
j_call: TRBJ2-2
d_call: TRBD1
cdr3_nt: TGCGCCAGCAGGCGGACAGGGGACGACACCGGGGAGCTGTTTTTT
cdr3_aa: CASRRTGDDTGELFF

v_call: TRBV7-8
clone_size: few
j_call: TRBJ2-7
d_call: TRBD1
cdr3_nt: TGTGCCAGCAGTCCATGGGGACAGGACTACGAGCAGTACTTC
cdr3_aa: CASSPWGQDYEQYF

v_call: TRBV6-4
clone_size: NA
j_call: TRBJ1-3
d_call: TRBD1
cdr3_nt: TGTGCCAGCAGGGGGGGACAGGGGGCTTCTGGAAACACCATATATTTT
cdr3_aa: CASRGGQGASGNTIYF

v_call: TRBV19
clone_size: NA
j_call: TRBJ2-2
d_call: NA
cdr3_nt: TGTGCCAGTATGGTGCAGACACCCACCGGGGAGCTGTTTTTT
cdr3_aa: CASMVQTPTGELFF